These T cell receptor beta chains were read from a single sample in a study of T cell responses to AZD1222 COVID-19 vaccine. Assay: immunoSEQ multiplex PCR; the TCRdb copy retains only in-frame clones and omits some. The sample has roughly 200,000 clones, approximately 94% seen once. The source material was peripheral blood, sampled on day 0 of MenACWY control vaccination. The receptor set was obtained from an adult in good health. Each CDR3 is given with its conserved first and last residue. Fields, in order: clone size, V gene, D gene, J gene, CDR3 DNA, CDR3 protein. The D gene is left open where the match is weak. Size is omitted from some rows. Given values are once, few, many or a class for expanded clones.

.	TRBV7-2	.	TRBJ2-4	TGTGCCAGCAGCCTTAGCACCGGCCCTAGAGGAAACATTCAGTACTTC	CASSLSTGPRGNIQYF
.	TRBV6-5	.	TRBJ1-1	TGTGCCAGCAGTTACTCGAATAAGGCAGACACTGAAGCTTTCTTT	CASSYSNKADTEAFF
.	TRBV2	.	TRBJ1-4	TGTGCCAGCAGCGTTAGGGGGACGGCTAATGAAAAACTGTTTTTT	CASSVRGTANEKLFF
.	TRBV15	.	TRBJ1-6	TGTGCCACCAGCAGAGAAGAGGGGCGCAATTCACCCCTCCACTTT	CATSREEGRNSPLHF
.	TRBV2	.	TRBJ1-2	TGTGCCAGCAGTAAAAGCGGAAAGGGGCGGGGAGGCTACACCTTC	CASSKSGKGRGGYTF
.	TRBV2	.	TRBJ1-5	TGTGCCAGCAGGATGGGGGTCCTTAATCAGCCCCAGCATTTT	CASRMGVLNQPQHF
once	TRBV6-5	.	TRBJ1-3	TGTGCCAGCACCCGGGGGGGACCCGGGAACACCATATATTTT	CASTRGGPGNTIYF
.	TRBV6-2/TRBV6-3	.	TRBJ2-7	TGTGCCAGCAGTTTGGCGGGGGCCCTCGAGCAGTACTTC	CASSLAGALEQYF
.	TRBV2	.	TRBJ1-1	TGTGCCAGCATGGGTTCATTCGTGAACACTGAAGCTTTCTTT	CASMGSFVNTEAFF
.	TRBV12-3/TRBV12-4	.	TRBJ1-1	TGTGCCAGCACCCTAAGGAACACTGAAGCTTTCTTT	CASTLRNTEAFF
.	TRBV7-2	TRBD1	TRBJ1-2	TGTGCCAGCAGCCCCAGGGGGACAAATTATGGCTACACCTTC	CASSPRGTNYGYTF
.	TRBV19	.	TRBJ1-3	TGTGCCACCGCTTTATTCGAGAGCTCTGGAAACACCATATATTTT	CATALFESSGNTIYF
.	TRBV30	.	TRBJ2-7	TGTGCCTGGAGTGCCCCCTACGAGCAGTACTTC	CAWSAPYEQYF
.	TRBV7-8	TRBD1	TRBJ1-5	TGTGCCAGCAGCTTAGGGACAGGGTGGATCAATCAGCCCCAGCATTTT	CASSLGTGWINQPQHF
.	TRBV5-1	TRBD2	TRBJ2-7	TGCGCCAGCAGCTTGTCTGGCCGGACTAGCTCCTACGAGCAGTACTTC	CASSLSGRTSSYEQYF
.	TRBV29-1	.	TRBJ1-2	TGCAGCGTTGAACTGGGTCCCTATGGCTACACCTTC	CSVELGPYGYTF
.	TRBV6-5	.	TRBJ2-2	TGTGCCAGCAGTTACGATTCGGGTACCGGGGAGCTGTTTTTT	CASSYDSGTGELFF
.	TRBV4-3	.	TRBJ1-1	TGCGCCAGCAGCCAAGCGTACACAGCCAACACTGAAGCTTTCTTT	CASSQAYTANTEAFF
.	TRBV5-1	TRBD1	TRBJ1-2	TGCGCCAGCAGCTTGGGGGACAGAGTCACGTATGGCTACACCTTC	CASSLGDRVTYGYTF
.	TRBV25-1	.	TRBJ1-2	TGTGCCAGCGAATCCGGAGGGGAGGGGTTCCGGGCTCTTAATGGCTACACCTTC	CASESGGEGFRALNGYTF
.	TRBV7-2	TRBD1	TRBJ1-6	TGTGCCAGCAGAGCCGGGACAGCGCGGTCACCCCTCCACTTT	CASRAGTARSPLHF
.	TRBV12-5	.	TRBJ2-7	TGTGCTAGTGGTCCGCAGAACTACGAGCAGTACTTC	CASGPQNYEQYF
.	TRBV10-3	TRBD2	TRBJ2-1	TGTGCCATCAGCACTAGCGGGGGGGCGTATGAGCAGTTCTTC	CAISTSGGAYEQFF
.	TRBV5-1	.	TRBJ2-1	TGCGCCAGCAGCTTGCGGCCGGGGGCGGAATCTGAAGACAATGAGCAGTTCTTC	CASSLRPGAESEDNEQFF
once	TRBV7-2	.	TRBJ1-1	TGTGCCAGCAGCATACGGGAGACGGCTGGCGCTTTCTTT	CASSIRETAGAFF
.	TRBV7-8	TRBD1	TRBJ1-1	TGTGCCAGCAGCCGGTTAGGGACAGCTGAAGCTTTCTTT	CASSRLGTAEAFF